The T cell receptor beta chain described here comes from a study of post-analysis software for immune sequencing data. Study-level results: The five TRBV segments detected at higher frequency in patients than in controls included TRBV5-6, TRBV5-1 and TRBV20-1.

Carried by the TCR beta cDNA libraries were unique molecular identifiers. TCRdb used MiXCR to reprocess the PCR reads, holding one entry per CDR3 protein. The data show 820,000 or so distinct CDR3 sequences, roughly half seen once. CDR1 SQVTM and CDR2 ANQGSEA come from the germline V gene. The CDR3 consists of 12 residues. V lost 3 bases, J lost 7 bases, and 12 bases lay in between. Points on this clonotype: No antigen is known for it.

The chain has TRBV29-1 and TRBJ1-2; no reliable D call. The TCR was taken from a girl aged 5 to 17 with multiple sclerosis. The sequenced material came from blood. The CDR3 protein is CSVDPRPRGYTF. CDR3 sequence (DNA): TGCAGCGTTGACCCCAGGCCGCGTGGCTACACCTTC.